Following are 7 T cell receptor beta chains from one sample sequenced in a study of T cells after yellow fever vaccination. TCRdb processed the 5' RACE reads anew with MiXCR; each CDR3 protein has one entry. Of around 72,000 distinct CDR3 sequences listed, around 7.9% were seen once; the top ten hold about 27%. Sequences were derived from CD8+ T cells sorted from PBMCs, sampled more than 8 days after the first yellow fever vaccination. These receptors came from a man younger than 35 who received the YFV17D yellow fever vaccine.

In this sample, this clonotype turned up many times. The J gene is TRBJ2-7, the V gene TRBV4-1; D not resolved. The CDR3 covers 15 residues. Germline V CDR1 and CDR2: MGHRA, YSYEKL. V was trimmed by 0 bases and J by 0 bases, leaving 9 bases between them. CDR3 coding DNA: TGCGCCAGCAGCCAAGAATACTCACACTCCTACGAGCAGTACGTC. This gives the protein CASSQEYSHSYEQYV.

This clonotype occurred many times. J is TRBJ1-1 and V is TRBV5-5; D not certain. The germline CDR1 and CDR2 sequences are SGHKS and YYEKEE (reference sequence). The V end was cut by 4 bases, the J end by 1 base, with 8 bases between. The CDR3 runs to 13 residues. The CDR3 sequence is CASSDKQNTEAFF. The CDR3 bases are TGTGCCAGCAGCGACAAGCAGAACACTGAAGCTTTCTTT.

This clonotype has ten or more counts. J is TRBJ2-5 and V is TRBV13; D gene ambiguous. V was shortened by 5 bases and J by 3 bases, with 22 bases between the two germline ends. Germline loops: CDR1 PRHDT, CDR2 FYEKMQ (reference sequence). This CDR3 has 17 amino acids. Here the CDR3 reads CASSPSEEAPEEETQYF. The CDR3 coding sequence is TGTGCCAGCAGCCCAAGCGAAGAGGCACCGGAAGAAGAGACCCAGTACTTC.

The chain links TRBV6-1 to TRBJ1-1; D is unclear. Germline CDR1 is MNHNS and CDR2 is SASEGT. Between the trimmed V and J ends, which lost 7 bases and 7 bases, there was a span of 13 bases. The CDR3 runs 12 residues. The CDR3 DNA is TGTGCCAGCACAATGGATCCCCATGAAGCTTTCTTT. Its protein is CASTMDPHEAFF.

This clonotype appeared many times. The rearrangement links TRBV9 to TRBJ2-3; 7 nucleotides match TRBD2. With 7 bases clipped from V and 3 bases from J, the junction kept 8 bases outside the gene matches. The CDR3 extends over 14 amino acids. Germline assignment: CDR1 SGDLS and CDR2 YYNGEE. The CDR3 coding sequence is TGTGCCAGCTCCGAGGGCGGGGGTACAGATACGCAGTATTTT. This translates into CASSEGGGTDTQYF.

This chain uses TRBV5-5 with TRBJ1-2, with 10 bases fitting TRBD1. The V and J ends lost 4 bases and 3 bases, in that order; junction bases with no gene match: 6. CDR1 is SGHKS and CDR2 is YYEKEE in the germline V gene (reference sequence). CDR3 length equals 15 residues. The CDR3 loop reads CASSPRDRGHYGYTF. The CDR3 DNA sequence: TGTGCCAGCAGCCCCCGGGACAGGGGCCACTATGGCTACACCTTC.

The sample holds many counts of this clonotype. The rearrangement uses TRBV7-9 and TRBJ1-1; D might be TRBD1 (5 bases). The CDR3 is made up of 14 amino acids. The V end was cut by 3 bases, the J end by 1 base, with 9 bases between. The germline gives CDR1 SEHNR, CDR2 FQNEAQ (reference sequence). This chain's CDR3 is CASSFQGENTEAFF. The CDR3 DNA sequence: TGTGCCAGCAGCTTTCAGGGCGAGAACACTGAAGCTTTCTTT.